A single sample gave rise to the 28 T cell receptor beta chains below, sequenced in a study of blood T cell repertoires in COVID-19. Here immunoSEQ multiplex PCR was the method, and the copy in TCRdb shows in-frame clones only, minus some. Of under 400,000 clones in the sample, around 87% were seen once. Sequencing was carried out using PBMCs or T cells enriched from blood (not recorded which). These receptors were taken from a man aged 40-50 years in a cohort exposed to, infected with or recovered from COVID-19 (not recorded which).

This CDR3 is CATSPRREVSGEQFF. CDR3 nucleotides: TGTGCCACCAGCCCCCGGCGGGAGGTCTCTGGTGAGCAGTTCTTC. V usage is TRBV15 and J usage is TRBJ2-1, with 8 bases aligning to TRBD2. The CDR3 spans 15 residues. After removal of 5 bases from V and 9 bases from J, the junction contained 12 bases not matched to a gene. The germline CDR1 and CDR2 sequences are LNHNV and YYDKDF (reference sequence).

The count of this clone is one. The chain links TRBV27 to TRBJ2-1; the match to TRBD2 covers 14 bases. Germline V lookup: CDR1 MNHEY, CDR2 SMNVEV (reference sequence). This CDR3 comprises 14 residues. The junction had 2 bases not matched to a gene; V was cut back by 5 bases and J by 8 bases. The DNA for the CDR3 is TGTGCCAGCAGTGGGACTAGCGGGAGCTATGAGCAGTTCTTC. Its translation is CASSGTSGSYEQFF.

The chain combines TRBV5-5 with TRBJ1-1; D is unresolved. Germline CDR1 SGHKS, CDR2 YYEKEE (reference sequence). V lost 6 bases to trimming and J lost 3 bases, with 15 bases between them. The CDR3 consists of 14 residues. The CDR3, as DNA: TGTGCCAGCAAAAACCGGCCGGGTGACACTGAAGCTTTCTTT. Amino acid sequence: CASKNRPGDTEAFF.

The V call is TRBV27, the J call TRBJ2-7, with D maybe TRBD1 (6 bases). The CDR3 has 13 amino acids. V was cut by 6 bases and J by 1 base, with 10 bases left in between. CDR1 MNHEY and CDR2 SMNVEV come from the germline V gene (reference sequence). The CDR3 here is CASSRQGSYEQYF. CDR3 in DNA: TGTGCCAGCAGCAGGCAGGGGTCCTACGAGCAGTACTTC.

This sequence joins TRBV7-3 and TRBJ2-1; the match to TRBD2 covers 9 bases. This CDR3 has 19 amino acids. The trim removed 0 bases at V and 7 bases at J, leaving 16 bases unmatched. In germline, CDR1 is SGHTA, CDR2 FQGTGA. The CDR3 loop is CASSLTGSVRSGRGNEQFF. The DNA for the CDR3 is TGTGCCAGCAGCTTAACGGGGAGTGTCCGTAGCGGGAGAGGGAATGAGCAGTTCTTC.

This rearrangement joins TRBV5-1 to TRBJ2-2, with TRBD1 matching over 9 bases. With 1 base clipped from V and 4 bases from J, the junction kept 2 bases outside the gene matches. From germline, CDR1 is SGHRS and CDR2 YFSETQ. CDR3 length equals 15 residues. The CDR3: CASSLRQGGTGELFF. CDR3 sequence (DNA): TGCGCCAGCAGCTTGAGACAGGGGGGCACCGGGGAGCTGTTTTTT.

V and J are TRBV6-1 and TRBJ1-4; D might be TRBD1 (6 bases). Germline lookup yields CDR1 MNHNS and CDR2 SASEGT. The CDR3 has 18 amino acids. The V end lost 2 bases, the J end lost 0 bases, and 16 bases lay between the germline ends. CDR3 bases: TGTGCCAGCAGTGAATCAGGGGCTATCCATTCAACTAATGAAAAACTGTTTTTT. This gives the protein CASSESGAIHSTNEKLFF.

The chain is built from TRBV18 and TRBJ1-2, with TRBD1 matching 7 bases. This CDR3 has 14 residues. V dropped 9 bases and J dropped 3; count of bases not matched to a gene: 10. Per the germline V gene, CDR1 is KGHSH and CDR2 is LQKENI. DNA for the CDR3: TGTGCCAGTCGGGAACAGGGGCGGGACTATGGCTACACCTTC. Translating gives CASREQGRDYGYTF.

The rearrangement joins TRBV6-5 to TRBJ1-1; possible D gene TRBD1, 5 bases. This CDR3 spans 14 amino acids. V was pared by 6 bases and J by 3 bases, with 14 bases between. The germline V gene encodes CDR1 MNHEY and CDR2 SVGAGI. This CDR3 is CASRRSTDYTEAFF. The CDR3 DNA sequence: TGTGCCAGCAGGAGATCGACAGACTACACTGAAGCTTTCTTT.

The chain combines TRBV5-1 with TRBJ2-3, with D possibly being TRBD2 (6 bases). This CDR3 has 13 residues. Germline CDR1 and CDR2: SGHRS and YFSETQ. The ends were cut back, 2 bases at V and 6 bases at J, with 10 bases in the middle. CDR3 in DNA: TGCGCCAGCAGCTTCCCGGGGGAGGATACGCAGTATTTT. Protein: CASSFPGEDTQYF.

This chain's CDR3 is CASSERAGGLYNEQFF. The DNA of the CDR3 is TGTGCCAGCAGTGAACGTGCGGGAGGCCTTTACAATGAGCAGTTCTTC. This chain joins TRBV2 and TRBJ2-1, with TRBD2 identical over 8 bases. The length of the CDR3 is 16 residues. CDR1 and CDR2 from the germline V gene are SNHLY and FYNNEI. J was trimmed by 4 bases and V by 2 bases; bases with no gene match: 7.

The chain carries TRBV5-5 and TRBJ1-2; D is possibly TRBD1 (6 bases). The CDR3 length is 16 residues. Germline lookup yields CDR1 SGHKS and CDR2 YYEKEE (reference sequence). V was clipped by 1 base and J by 5 bases, with 18 bases between them. Written as DNA, the CDR3 is TGTGCCAGCAGCTTGCAGGGGCCAGGGCCCATGTATGGCTACACCTTC. Translation gives CASSLQGPGPMYGYTF.

The V gene is TRBV7-2, the J gene TRBJ2-7, with TRBD1 matching over 12 bases. The V segment lost 5 bases and the J segment 5 bases; nucleotides outside the gene matches: 7. This CDR3 comprises 15 residues. Germline assignment: CDR1 SGHTA and CDR2 FQGNSA. CDR3 region: CASSPGQGAMDEQYF. The CDR3 DNA reads TGTGCCAGCAGCCCGGGACAGGGGGCGATGGACGAGCAGTACTTC.

The CDR3 DNA reads TGTGCCAATCAAAGGGAGACGGGGGAAAAACTGTTTTTT. Its translation is CANQRETGEKLFF. The V call is TRBV28, the J call TRBJ1-4; unclear D gene. The CDR3 is 13 residues long. The V and J ends lost 10 bases and 8 bases respectively, with 17 bases between them. CDR1 and CDR2 (germline): MDHEN, SYDVKM.

In this sample, this clone turned up once. The chain combines TRBV3-1 (or the pseudogene TRBV3-2) with TRBJ2-7; no firm D call. The CDR3 runs to 12 residues. From germline, CDR1 is LGHDT and CDR2 YNNKEL (reference sequence). V lost 1 base to trimming and J lost 3 bases, with 4 bases between them. As DNA, the CDR3 is TGTGCCAGCAGCCAAGTACACTACGAGCAGTACTTC. This translates into CASSQVHYEQYF.

This chain connects TRBV5-1 to TRBJ2-1, with 10 bases identical to TRBD2. The ends lost 2 bases at V and 2 bases at J; junction bases unmatched: 1. The CDR3 has 15 residues. Germline loops: CDR1 SGHRS, CDR2 YFSETQ. Written as DNA, the CDR3 is TGCGCCAGCAGCTTAGGGACTAGCGCCTACAATGAGCAGTTCTTC. It yields the protein CASSLGTSAYNEQFF. Combining the CDR3 with reference TRBV5-1 and TRBJ2-1 gives the whole variable domain KAGVTQTPRYLIKTRGQQVTLSCSPISGHRSVSWYQQTPGQGLQFLFEYFSETQRNKGNFPGRFSGRQFSNSRSEMNVSTLELGDSALYLCASSLGTSAYNEQFFGPGTRLTVL.

The chain employs TRBV5-1 and TRBJ2-5; possibly TRBD2 for D (7 bases). Germline lookup yields CDR1 SGHRS and CDR2 YFSETQ. Trimming pared 0 bases from V and 4 bases from J, leaving 10 bases between. CDR3 length: 14 amino acids. Written as DNA, the CDR3 is TGCGCCAGCAGCTTGGACCGGGGGGCAGAGACCCAGTACTTC. It codes for CASSLDRGAETQYF.

The chain has TRBV9 and TRBJ2-1; 8 nucleotides line up with TRBD2. Germline CDR1 reads SGDLS; CDR2 reads YYNGEE. The junction had 13 bases not matched to a gene; V was cut back by 4 bases and J by 7 bases. This CDR3 region has 16 residues. As DNA, the CDR3 is TGTGCCAGCAGCCCCCGAGCGGGAGTTGCGGAGAATGAGCAGTTCTTC. Amino acid sequence: CASSPRAGVAENEQFF.

This chain links TRBV11-1 with TRBJ2-7, with a possible D match to TRBD1 (5 bases). The CDR3 covers 14 residues. The V gene lost 2 bases and the J gene lost 2 bases, with 10 bases spanning the gap. The germline V gene encodes CDR1 SGHAT and CDR2 FQDESV (reference sequence). The CDR3 sequence: CASSLWGGTYEQYF. CDR3 coding DNA: TGTGCCAGCAGCTTATGGGGCGGTACCTACGAGCAGTACTTC.

J is TRBJ1-4 and V is TRBV7-9; 8 bases match TRBD1. Germline V gene lookup returns CDR1 SEHNR and CDR2 FQNEAQ (reference sequence). The CDR3 runs 14 residues. Trimming at V came to 5 bases and at J to 7 bases, leaving 6 bases not matched to a gene. CDR3 DNA sequence: TGTGCCAGCAGCCTAGATACAGGGGGTGAAAAACTGTTTTTT. It yields the protein CASSLDTGGEKLFF.

The rearrangement links TRBV5-1 to TRBJ2-4, with 14 bases aligning to TRBD2. The CDR3 extends over 15 amino acids. Germline CDR1 is SGHRS and CDR2 is YFSETQ. Trimming took 3 bases from V and 7 from J; bases not matched to a gene: 3. CDR3 sequence (DNA): TGCGCCAGCAGCTCCGGGACTAGCGGGAGTAACATTCAGTACTTC. Translated, it gives CASSSGTSGSNIQYF.

J is TRBJ1-6 and V is TRBV19; 8 bases are shared with TRBD1. This CDR3 has 13 residues. The germline CDR1 and CDR2 sequences are LNHDA and SQIVND (reference sequence). The ends lost 5 bases at V and 9 bases at J; junction bases unmatched: 3. CDR3 sequence reads: CASSQGARSPLHF. The CDR3 nucleotides read TGTGCCAGTAGTCAGGGGGCTCGTTCACCCCTCCACTTT.

The chain employs TRBV29-1 and TRBJ1-1; 7 bases map to TRBD1. The CDR3 covers 14 residues. Germline V gene lookup returns CDR1 SQVTM and CDR2 ANQGSEA. The V and J ends lost 6 bases and 5 bases, in that order; junction bases with no gene match: 12. In DNA form, the CDR3 reads TGCAGCGTCACTCAGGGGGGAAAGGGGACTGAAGCTTTCTTT. This codes for CSVTQGGKGTEAFF.

The V and J genes are TRBV19 and TRBJ2-1; tentatively, D is TRBD2 (6 bases). This CDR3 has 15 amino acids. V was clipped by 7 bases and J by 5 bases, with 18 bases between them. Germline V gene lookup returns CDR1 LNHDA and CDR2 SQIVND (reference sequence). DNA of the CDR3: TGTGCCAGTACCCCCCTACGCGGGACCCACAATGAGCAGTTCTTC. Amino acid sequence: CASTPLRGTHNEQFF.

The chain couples TRBV9 to TRBJ2-1, with TRBD2 matching over 11 bases. Germline-derived CDR1 and CDR2 are SGDLS and YYNGEE. The V segment lost 0 bases and the J segment 7 bases; nucleotides outside the gene matches: 9. This CDR3 spans 17 amino acids. The CDR3 sequence: CASSVAVAGGPKNEQFF. DNA of the CDR3: TGTGCCAGCAGCGTAGCGGTAGCGGGAGGGCCGAAGAATGAGCAGTTCTTC.

The rearrangement uses TRBV3-1 (or the pseudogene TRBV3-2) and TRBJ1-6; D possibly corresponds to TRBD1 (5 bases). There are 16 residues in the CDR3. The V and J ends lost 0 bases and 5 bases respectively, with 11 bases between them. The germline CDR1 and CDR2 sequences are LGHDT and YNNKEL (reference sequence). The CDR3 protein is CASSQEGGRHNSPLHF. The CDR3 DNA is TGTGCCAGCAGCCAAGAGGGGGGGAGACATAATTCACCCCTCCACTTT.

The chain uses TRBV7-2 and TRBJ2-5; D gene uncertain. The CDR3 has 12 amino acids. Germline CDR1 reads SGHTA; CDR2 reads FQGNSA. Trimming took off 5 bases at V and 2 bases at J, with 6 bases between the two ends. In DNA, the CDR3 is TGTGCCAGCAGCCCCCGGCAAGAGACCCAGTACTTC. Translation gives CASSPRQETQYF.

This clone was observed a handful of times. The chain has TRBV4-2 and TRBJ2-7, with D possibly matching TRBD1 (5 bases). Trimming shortened V by 0 bases and J by 0 bases, and 15 bases separated the two germline ends. CDR1 is LGHNA and CDR2 is YNFKEQ in the germline V gene. The CDR3 totals 17 residues. The CDR3: CASSQDGAKTHSYEQYF. The CDR3 nucleotides read TGTGCCAGCAGCCAAGATGGGGCGAAAACCCACTCCTACGAGCAGTACTTC.